This paragraph reports one T cell receptor (beta chain). Its specificity is not known. Naive CD8 cells comprised CD45RO-negative, CCR7-positively selected cells, excluding terminally differentiated effector memory CD45RA+ cells. Here immunoSEQ multiplex PCR was the method, and the copy in TCRdb shows in-frame clones only, minus some. The profile shows nearly 2 million clones, about 95% of them singletons. This entry is derived from a study of shared clonotypes between healthy human individuals. With 3 bases clipped from V and 1 base from J, the junction kept 7 bases outside the gene matches. CDR1 is SGHKS, CDR2 YYEKEE, per germline (reference sequence). This CDR3 has 16 amino acids. Study outcomes and limitations: Sampling covered nothing but blood. Tissue TCR repertoires likely differ from those found in blood.

This receptor was obtained from a man aged 18 to 35 in good health. The material sequenced was naive CD8+ T cells sorted from blood. The chain has TRBV5-5 and TRBJ1-1; 9 bases map to TRBD1. CDR3 coding DNA: TGTGCCAGCAGCTCCGGGACAGGGTTTGGGAACACTGAAGCTTTCTTT. Protein sequence: CASSSGTGFGNTEAFF.